This TCR beta chain comes out of a study of OX40 agonist ivuxolimab in advanced cancers. Study as a whole: Patients were treated with ivuxolimab, an agonistic anti-OX40 (CD134) antibody.

General study results and limits: Expansion of clones was among the lowest in partial responders at 0.1-3.0 mg/kg. Part of the nonresponder group also had normalized T-cell clonal expansion that was low.

The investigators sampled blood at baseline, at cycle 4 day 1, and at cycle 7 day 1. V lost 5 bases and J 1 base, leaving 9 bases between the germline ends. Germline CDR1 and CDR2: SGHRS and YFSETQ. This CDR3 has 13 amino acids. Only a few counts were recorded for this clone. Antigen specificity is unknown. Repertoires were generated with immunoSEQ multiplex PCR, while TCRdb's copy carries only in-frame clones and drops some. The sample includes about 100,000 clones, about 90% seen only once; the top ten take around 5.5%. The sequence derives from an adult with an advanced solid tumor such as melanoma, head and neck, liver or kidney cancer. The chain couples TRBV5-1 to TRBJ1-2, with D unresolved. This specimen was CD4+ or CD8+ T cells sorted from blood, taken in a trial of the OX40 agonist ivuxolimab. CDR3 residues: CASSRTDNYGYTF. The DNA for the CDR3 is TGCGCCAGCAGTCGAACAGATAACTATGGCTACACCTTC. The complete variable domain, with remaining parts taken from reference TRBV5-1 and TRBJ1-2, reads KAGVTQTPRYLIKTRGQQVTLSCSPISGHRSVSWYQQTPGQGLQFLFEYFSETQRNKGNFPGRFSGRQFSNSRSEMNVSTLELGDSALYLCASSRTDNYGYTFGSGTRLTVV.